Each of the 4 T cell receptor beta chains below was sequenced from the same sample in a study of chemoradiotherapy in HPV16-positive cancers. Sequencing used immunoSEQ multiplex PCR; TCRdb keeps in-frame clones, though not all of them. This sample has approximately 12,000 clones, with roughly four fifths found just once. This specimen was taken from a patient who underwent chemoradiotherapy. Receptors originate from a human donor with HPV-associated anogenital cancer.

The CDR3 region is CASSQGGQLLNSPLHF. For the CDR3, the DNA is TGCGCCAGCAGCCAGGGGGGACAGCTCCTTAATTCACCCCTCCACTTT. This chain links TRBV4-3 with TRBJ1-6; 7 nucleotides match TRBD1. Looked up from germline, CDR1 is LGHNA and CDR2 is YSLEER. The CDR3 runs to 16 residues. V was clipped by 3 bases and J by 6 bases; unmatched bases: 8.

This clone was detected a few times. The rearrangement uses TRBV6-5 and TRBJ1-1; D not resolved. V shed 6 bases and J shed 5 bases, with 13 bases lying between them. CDR3 length: 13 residues. The germline CDR1 and CDR2 sequences are MNHEY and SVGAGI. The CDR3 DNA follows: TGTGCCAGCAGACCTCCTCTTGGTACTGAAGCTTTCTTT. It codes for CASRPPLGTEAFF.

V is TRBV5-4 and J is TRBJ2-3; tentatively, D is TRBD2 (5 bases). The CDR3 sequence is 16 residues long. The V gene lost 3 bases and the J gene lost 1 base, with 15 bases spanning the gap. Germline V gene data show CDR1 as SGHNT and CDR2 as YYREEE (reference sequence). CDR3 sequence: CASSWRLGRGTDTQYF. DNA of the CDR3: TGTGCCAGCAGCTGGCGTCTGGGGAGAGGCACAGATACGCAGTATTTT.

The V and J genes are TRBV4-3 and TRBJ1-6, with D uncertain. Germline V gene sequence: CDR1 LGHNA, CDR2 YSLEER. The CDR3 is made up of 15 amino acids. V shed 0 bases and J shed 4 bases, with 7 bases lying between them. CDR3 residues: CASSQDGSYNSPLHF. CDR3 DNA sequence: TGCGCCAGCAGCCAAGACGGGTCTTATAATTCACCCCTCCACTTT.